This T cell receptor (beta chain) was profiled in a study of shared clonotypes between healthy human individuals (dated by TCRdb to between 2020 and 2021). Regarding the complete study: A few men and a couple of women, aged 18 to 49 years, made up the cohort. For each donor, CD4 naive and CD4 memory were each run on three plates, CD8 naive on two plates, and CD8 memory on one plate. To estimate repertoire size and how much clonotypes are shared between individuals, the study performed deep sequencing of blood TCR repertoires from a handful of healthy adults. To increase sequencing depth and limit assay-specific biases, different laboratories used diverse techniques to prepare libraries and sequence TCR repertoires. Each donor's leukapheresis produced roughly between roughly 0.94 and 9.5 billion PBMCs.

This clone came up once. Its antigen is not yet known. Nothing much larger sits one base from this clone, and base qualities are not available. Study-wide findings and limitations: The genetic and exposure-history diversity represented was limited by the small number of donors. Based on pairwise subsampling, the degree of clonotype sharing among donors was expected to be affected by sequencing depth. Even with the large sequencing depth, rarefaction of the sorted-subset datasets indicated that sequencing was incomplete. Compared with non-shared clonotypes, clonotypes shared by all four sorted-subset donors had higher generation probabilities. Only blood was sampled, and tissue TCR repertoires likely differ from those in blood. Larger estimated clonotype richness was generally found for naive subsets than for memory subsets. Across a handful of donors, around 5.4% of naive CD4, 3% to 3.5% of naive CD8, around 2.5% of memory CD4, and roughly 0.4% of memory CD8 clonotypes were shared.

Via the germline V gene, CDR1 is MNHEY and CDR2 SVGAGI. V and J lose 4 bases and 2 bases, and a span of 14 bases separates them. The CDR3 holds 15 amino acids from the cysteine to the phenylalanine. The read is trimmed to its CDR3 DNA, 45 bases read in frame from base 1. TCR CDR3 regions were amplified from genomic DNA by multiplex PCR using the deep immunoSEQ assay. Extracted genomic DNA from each cell subset was spread evenly across all wells of several immunoSEQ 96-well plates, with each plate serving as a replicate. For sorted subsets, each replicate PCR was loaded with around 220 ng genomic DNA, equivalent to some 31,000 T cell genomes. Purified libraries were quantified with a Qubit 3.0 fluorometer, sized on a Bioanalyzer 2100, and re-quantified with the KAPA Library Quantification kit. A separate single-read 150-cycle Illumina NextSeq 550 flow cell was used to sequence each immunoSEQ 96-well plate. In the authors' own workflow: Because only junctional sequences without quality scores were contained in the immunoSEQ output, filtering matching that applied to full-length reads could not be performed. Sequences were annotated with PyIR, a Python wrapper for IgBLAST v1.9, and V/J genes and CDR3 were assigned using IMGT germline references. Reads were filtered out if the reads had weak V/J assignments (E-value above 1e-6), no CDR3, stop codons, out-of-frame junctions, or ambiguous translated residues. V3J clonotypes were defined as sequences sharing an identical inferred V gene, J gene, and CDR3 amino acid sequence. Percentage overlap between repertoires was calculated by dividing the number of shared unique clonotypes by the size of the smaller repertoire. Repertoire richness was assessed with RTK rarefaction, the Chao1 estimator, and Recon v2.1 estimates of unobserved clonotypes. OLGA was used to compute generation probabilities for all TCRbeta clonotypes that the gDNA method yielded from a few donors. TCRdb carries this immuneACCESS record with in-frame sequences only. Its versions omit some clonotypes, under half of them owing to an unresolved V gene in the studies checked, with the rest unexplained. V, J and clone size derive from that table, while D and trimming were established from the DNA sequence. This sample holds roughly 2,000,000 clones; approximately 95% were observed only once. The ten largest account for 1% to 1.5% of the sample.

CD8 naive samples were obtained by positive selection for CCR7 among CD45RO-negative cells, yielding a CD45RA+CCR7+ population from which TemRA cells were excluded. Donors were healthy HIV-negative adults with no recently reported acute infections or vaccinations. All donors were Caucasian adults living in Nashville, Tennessee, USA. Blood was obtained by leukapheresis, after which PBMCs were separated by Ficoll-Histopaque density gradient centrifugation and cryopreserved in liquid nitrogen vapor phase. Analytical flow cytometry was used to check the purity and quantity of every magnetically sorted T cell population. Genomic DNA was isolated from each sorted fraction and quantified by UV absorbance on a Nanodrop 2000c.

The chain is encoded by TRBV6-5 joined to TRBJ2-5; TRBD2 might be the D gene, on 6 matching bases. The source is a young man in good health. Sequenced input: naive CD8+ T cells sorted from blood. Interpreted using the paper, the cell subset or site label stands for: CD45RA+CCR7+. The CDR3 has the sequence CASSFDRDFQETQYF. The sequence in DNA is TGTGCCAGCAGTTTCGATCGGGACTTTCAAGAGACCCAGTACTTC.